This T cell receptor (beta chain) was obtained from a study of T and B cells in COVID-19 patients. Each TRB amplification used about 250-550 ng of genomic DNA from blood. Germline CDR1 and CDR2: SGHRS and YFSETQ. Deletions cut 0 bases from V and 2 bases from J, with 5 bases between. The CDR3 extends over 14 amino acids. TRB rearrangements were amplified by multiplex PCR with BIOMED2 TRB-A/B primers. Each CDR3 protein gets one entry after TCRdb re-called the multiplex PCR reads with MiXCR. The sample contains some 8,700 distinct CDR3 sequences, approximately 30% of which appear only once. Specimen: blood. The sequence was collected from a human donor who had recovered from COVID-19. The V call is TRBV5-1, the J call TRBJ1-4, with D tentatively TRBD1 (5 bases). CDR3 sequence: CASSLGGTNEKLFF. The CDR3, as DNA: TGCGCCAGCAGCTTGGGGGGGACTAATGAAAAACTGTTTTTT.